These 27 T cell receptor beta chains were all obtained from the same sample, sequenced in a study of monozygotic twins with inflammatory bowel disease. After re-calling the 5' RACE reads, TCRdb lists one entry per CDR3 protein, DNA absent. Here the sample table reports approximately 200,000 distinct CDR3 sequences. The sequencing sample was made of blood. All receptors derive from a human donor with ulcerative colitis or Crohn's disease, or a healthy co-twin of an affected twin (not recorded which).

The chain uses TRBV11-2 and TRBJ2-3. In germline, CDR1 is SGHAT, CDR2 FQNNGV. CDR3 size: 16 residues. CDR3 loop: CASSLGVRKHTDTQYF.

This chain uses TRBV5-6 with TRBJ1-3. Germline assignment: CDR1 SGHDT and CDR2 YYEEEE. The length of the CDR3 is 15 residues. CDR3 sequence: CASSLASSSGNTIYF.

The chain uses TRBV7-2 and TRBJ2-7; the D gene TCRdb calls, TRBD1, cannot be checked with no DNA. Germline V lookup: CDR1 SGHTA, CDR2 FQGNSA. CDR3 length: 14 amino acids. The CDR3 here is CASSLLAPIYEQYF. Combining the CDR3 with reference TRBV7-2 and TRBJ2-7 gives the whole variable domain GAGVSQSPSNKVTEKGKDVELRCDPISGHTALYWYRQSLGQGLEFLIYFQGNSAPDKSGLPSDRFSAERTGGSVSTLTIQRTQQEDSAVYLCASSLLAPIYEQYFGPGTRLTVT.

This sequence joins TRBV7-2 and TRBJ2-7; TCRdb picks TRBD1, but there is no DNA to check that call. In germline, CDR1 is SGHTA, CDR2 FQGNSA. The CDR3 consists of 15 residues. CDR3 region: CASSGRTGVANEQYF.

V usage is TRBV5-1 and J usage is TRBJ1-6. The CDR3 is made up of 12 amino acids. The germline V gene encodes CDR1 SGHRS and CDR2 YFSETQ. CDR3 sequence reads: CASREGNSPLHF.

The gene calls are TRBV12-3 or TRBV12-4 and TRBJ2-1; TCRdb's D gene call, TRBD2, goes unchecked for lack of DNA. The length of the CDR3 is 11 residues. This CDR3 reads CASSLREVPFF.

This CDR3 reads CASSPSGSYYEQYF. The chain uses TRBV7-2 and TRBJ2-7; TCRdb designates TRBD2, a call that cannot be tested without DNA. This CDR3 is 14 amino acids long. Germline CDR1 is SGHTA and CDR2 is FQGNSA.

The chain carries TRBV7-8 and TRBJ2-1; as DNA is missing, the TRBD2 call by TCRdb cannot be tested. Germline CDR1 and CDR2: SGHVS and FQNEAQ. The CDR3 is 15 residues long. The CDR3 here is CASSLGGGALNEQFF.

The CDR3 spells CASSFSGHEEQFF. The chain has TRBV5-1 and TRBJ2-1; TCRdb's D gene call, TRBD1, goes unchecked for lack of DNA. This CDR3 region has 13 residues. Germline CDR1 is SGHRS and CDR2 is YFSETQ. Full variable domain (outside the CDR3, taken from reference TRBV5-1 and TRBJ2-1): KAGVTQTPRYLIKTRGQQVTLSCSPISGHRSVSWYQQTPGQGLQFLFEYFSETQRNKGNFPGRFSGRQFSNSRSEMNVSTLELGDSALYLCASSFSGHEEQFFGPGTRLTVL.

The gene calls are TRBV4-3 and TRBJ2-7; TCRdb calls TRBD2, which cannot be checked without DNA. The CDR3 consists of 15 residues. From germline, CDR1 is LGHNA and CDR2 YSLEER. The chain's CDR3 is CASSQDLAGEDEQYF.

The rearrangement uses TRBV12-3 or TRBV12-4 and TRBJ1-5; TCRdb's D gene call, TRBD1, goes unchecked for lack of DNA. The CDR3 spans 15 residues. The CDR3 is CASSTLTRGEQPQHF.

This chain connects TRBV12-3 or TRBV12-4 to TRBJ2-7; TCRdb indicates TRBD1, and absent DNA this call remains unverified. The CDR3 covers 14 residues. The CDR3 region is CASSFSQGANEQYF.

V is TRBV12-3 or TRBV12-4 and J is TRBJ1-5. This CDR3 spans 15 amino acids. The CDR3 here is CASSPWEREGQPQHF.

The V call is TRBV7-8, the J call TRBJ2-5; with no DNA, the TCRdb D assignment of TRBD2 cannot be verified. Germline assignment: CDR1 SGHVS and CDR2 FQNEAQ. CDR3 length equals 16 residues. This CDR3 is CASSKGLASLRETQYF.

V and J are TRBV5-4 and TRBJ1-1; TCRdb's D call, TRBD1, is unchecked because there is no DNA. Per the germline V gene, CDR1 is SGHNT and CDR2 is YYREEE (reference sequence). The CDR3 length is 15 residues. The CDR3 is CASSFRRGTNTEAFF.

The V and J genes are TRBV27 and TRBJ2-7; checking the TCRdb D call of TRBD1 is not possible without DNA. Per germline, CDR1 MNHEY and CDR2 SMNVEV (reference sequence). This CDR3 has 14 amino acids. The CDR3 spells CASSSTGRGYEQYF.

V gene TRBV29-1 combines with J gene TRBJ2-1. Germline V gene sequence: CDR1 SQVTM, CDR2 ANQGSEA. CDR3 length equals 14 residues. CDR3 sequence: CSVGALSSYNEQFF.

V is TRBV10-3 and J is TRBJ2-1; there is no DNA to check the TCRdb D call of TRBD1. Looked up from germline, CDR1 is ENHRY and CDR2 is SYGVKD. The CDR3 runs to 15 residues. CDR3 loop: CATGDRDSNRNEQFF.

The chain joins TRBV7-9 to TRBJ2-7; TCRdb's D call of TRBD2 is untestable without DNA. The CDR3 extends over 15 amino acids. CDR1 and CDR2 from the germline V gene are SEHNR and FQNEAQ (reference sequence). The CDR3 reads CASSLVTSGSYEQYF. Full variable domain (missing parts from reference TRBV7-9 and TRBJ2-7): DTGVSQNPRHKITKRGQNVTFRCDPISEHNRLYWYRQTLGQGPEFLTYFQNEAQLEKSRLLSDRFSAERPKGSFSTLEIQRTEQGDSAMYLCASSLVTSGSYEQYFGPGTRLTVT.

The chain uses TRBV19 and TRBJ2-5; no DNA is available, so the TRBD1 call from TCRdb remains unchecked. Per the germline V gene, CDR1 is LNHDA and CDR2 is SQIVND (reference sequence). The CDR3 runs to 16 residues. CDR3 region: CASSIAHGGSGETQYF.

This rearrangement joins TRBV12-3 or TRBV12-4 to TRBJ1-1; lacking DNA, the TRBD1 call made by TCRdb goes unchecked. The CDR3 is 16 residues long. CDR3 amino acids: CASTLAGQTPLTEAFF.

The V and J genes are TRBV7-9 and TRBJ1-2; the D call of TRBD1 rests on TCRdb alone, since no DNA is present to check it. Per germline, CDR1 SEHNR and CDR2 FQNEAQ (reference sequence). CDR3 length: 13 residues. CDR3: CASSLQQTGGYTF.

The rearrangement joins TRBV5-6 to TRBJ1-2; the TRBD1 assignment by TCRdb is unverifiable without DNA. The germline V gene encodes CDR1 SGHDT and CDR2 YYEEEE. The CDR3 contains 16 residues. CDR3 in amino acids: CASSLKTGPDNYGYTF. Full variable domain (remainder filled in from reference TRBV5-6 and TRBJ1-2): DAGVTQSPTHLIKTRGQQVTLRCSPKSGHDTVSWYQQALGQGPQFIFQYYEEEERQRGNFPDRFSGHQFPNYSSELNVNALLLGDSALYLCASSLKTGPDNYGYTFGSGTRLTVV.

This CDR3 is CSAEPGQGYEQYF. This chain uses TRBV20-1 with TRBJ2-7; there is no DNA to check the TCRdb D call of TRBD1. CDR1 and CDR2 (germline): DFQATT, SNEGSKA (reference sequence). This CDR3 comprises 13 residues.

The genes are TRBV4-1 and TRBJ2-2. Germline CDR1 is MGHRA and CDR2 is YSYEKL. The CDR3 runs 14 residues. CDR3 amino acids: CASSQERSRGELFF.

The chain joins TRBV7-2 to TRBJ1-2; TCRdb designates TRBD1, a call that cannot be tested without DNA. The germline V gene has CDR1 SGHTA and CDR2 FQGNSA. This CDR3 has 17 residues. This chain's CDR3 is CASSNFYPGILNYGYTF.

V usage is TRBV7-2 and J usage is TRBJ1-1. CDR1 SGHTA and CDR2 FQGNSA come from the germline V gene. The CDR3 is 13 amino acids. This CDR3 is CASSLKSNTEAFF.